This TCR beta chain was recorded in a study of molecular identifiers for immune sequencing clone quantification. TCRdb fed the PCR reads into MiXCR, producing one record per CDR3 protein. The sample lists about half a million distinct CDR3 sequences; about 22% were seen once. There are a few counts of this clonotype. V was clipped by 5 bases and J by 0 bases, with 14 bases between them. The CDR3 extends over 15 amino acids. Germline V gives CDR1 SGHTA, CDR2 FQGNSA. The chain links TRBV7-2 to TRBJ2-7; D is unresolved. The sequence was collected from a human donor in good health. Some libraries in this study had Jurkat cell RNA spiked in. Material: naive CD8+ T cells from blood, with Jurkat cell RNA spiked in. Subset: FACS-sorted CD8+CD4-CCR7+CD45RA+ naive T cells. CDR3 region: CASSPLTESSYEQYF. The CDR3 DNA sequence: TGTGCCAGCAGCCCTCTCACAGAAAGCTCCTACGAGCAGTACTTC. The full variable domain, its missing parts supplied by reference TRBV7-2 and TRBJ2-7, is GAGVSQSPSNKVTEKGKDVELRCDPISGHTALYWYRQSLGQGLEFLIYFQGNSAPDKSGLPSDRFSAERTGGSVSTLTIQRTQQEDSAVYLCASSPLTESSYEQYFGPGTRLTVT.